What follows describes a single TCR beta chain. What it binds is not known. This specimen comes from a study of cytomegalovirus exposure and HLA in healthy donors. The study's findings and limits: TRBV6-2, TRBV6-3 and some other V segments were excluded as indistinguishable. Using a false discovery rate of 0.05, a later analysis showed that 16,951 TCR beta sequences were associated with HLA alleles. Earlier analysis looked at TCR beta V segments, and most were productive about 87% or about 30% of the time.

The CDR3 contains 14 residues. Per the germline V gene, CDR1 is LNHDA and CDR2 is SQIVND (reference sequence). With V trimmed by 4 bases and J by 4 bases, 2 bases remained unmatched. Vbeta (60) and Jbeta (13) primers were used in the PCR. The table came from immunoSEQ multiplex PCR; TCRdb's copy has only in-frame clones and leaves some out. The sample has 150,000 to 200,000 clones; roughly 85% are singletons. The chain combines TRBV19 with TRBJ1-5, with 9 bases aligning to TRBD1. The sample taken for sequencing was PBMCs. This TCR was sampled from a woman in her forties or fifties in good health and CMV-seronegative. The CDR3 sequence: CASSKDRGNQPQHF. Written as DNA, the CDR3 is TGTGCCAGTAGTAAGGACAGGGGAAATCAGCCCCAGCATTTT. Looking up the rest from reference TRBV19 and TRBJ1-5 gives the full variable domain: DGGITQSPKYLFRKEGQNVTLSCEQNLNHDAMYWYRQDPGQGLRLIYYSQIVNDFQKGDIAEGYSVSREKKESFPLTVTSAQKNPTAFYLCASSKDRGNQPQHFGDGTRLSIL.